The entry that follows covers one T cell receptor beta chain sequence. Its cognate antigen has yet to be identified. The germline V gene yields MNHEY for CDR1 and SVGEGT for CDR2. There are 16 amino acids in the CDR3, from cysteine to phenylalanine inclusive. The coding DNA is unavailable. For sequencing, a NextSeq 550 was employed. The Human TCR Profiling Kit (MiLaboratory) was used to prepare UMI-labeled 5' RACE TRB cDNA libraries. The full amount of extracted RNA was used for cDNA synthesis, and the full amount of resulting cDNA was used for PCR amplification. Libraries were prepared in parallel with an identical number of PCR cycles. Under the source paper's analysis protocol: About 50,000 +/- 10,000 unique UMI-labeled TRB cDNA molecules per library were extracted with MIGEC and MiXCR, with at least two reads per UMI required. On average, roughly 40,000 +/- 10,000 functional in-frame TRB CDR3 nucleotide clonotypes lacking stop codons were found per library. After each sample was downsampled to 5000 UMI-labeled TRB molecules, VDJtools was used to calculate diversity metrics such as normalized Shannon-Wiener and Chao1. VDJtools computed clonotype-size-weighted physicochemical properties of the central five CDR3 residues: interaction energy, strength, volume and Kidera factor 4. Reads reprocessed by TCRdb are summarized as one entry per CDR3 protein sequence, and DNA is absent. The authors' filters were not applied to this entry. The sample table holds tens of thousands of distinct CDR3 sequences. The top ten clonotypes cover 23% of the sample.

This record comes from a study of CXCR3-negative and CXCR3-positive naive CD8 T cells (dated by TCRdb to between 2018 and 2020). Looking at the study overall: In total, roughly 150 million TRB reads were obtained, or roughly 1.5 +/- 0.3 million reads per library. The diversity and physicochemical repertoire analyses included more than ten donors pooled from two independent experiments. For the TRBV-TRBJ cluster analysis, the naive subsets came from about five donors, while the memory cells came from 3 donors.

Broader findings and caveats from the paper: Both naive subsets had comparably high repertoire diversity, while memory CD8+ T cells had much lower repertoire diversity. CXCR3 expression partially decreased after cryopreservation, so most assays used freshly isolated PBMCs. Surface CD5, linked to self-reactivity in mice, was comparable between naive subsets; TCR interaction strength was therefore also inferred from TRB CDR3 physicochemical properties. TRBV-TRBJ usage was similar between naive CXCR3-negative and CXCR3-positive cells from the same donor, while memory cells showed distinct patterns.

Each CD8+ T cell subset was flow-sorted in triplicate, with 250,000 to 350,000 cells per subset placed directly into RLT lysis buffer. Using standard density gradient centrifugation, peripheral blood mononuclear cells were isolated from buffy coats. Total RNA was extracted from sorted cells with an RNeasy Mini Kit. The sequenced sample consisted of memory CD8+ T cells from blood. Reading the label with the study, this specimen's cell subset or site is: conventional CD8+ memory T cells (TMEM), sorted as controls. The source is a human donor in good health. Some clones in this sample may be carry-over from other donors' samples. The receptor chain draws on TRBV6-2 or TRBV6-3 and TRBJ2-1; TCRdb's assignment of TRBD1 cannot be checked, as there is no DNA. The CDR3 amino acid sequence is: CASSYSLRGAMYEQFF.